This T cell receptor beta chain was observed in a study of blood T cells in healthy people across ages. This clonotype was found a few times. As yet, its antigen is unknown. Findings of the study overall: Observed TCR beta diversity per million T cells went down as age went up. This fall followed a roughly linear course with age.

The use of a sample-barcoded 5' primer and a J-beta primer mix characterized a second PCR of roughly 6 to 11 cycles. Each TCR beta cDNA got a 12-nucleotide random molecular identifier. From the 5' RACE reads, TCRdb called clonotypes with MiXCR, one entry per CDR3 protein. The table records fewer than 2,000,000 distinct CDR3 sequences, approximately 32% of them present only once. The CDR3 sequence is 12 residues long. Between the trimmed V and J ends, which lost 5 bases and 3 bases, there was a span of 8 bases. Germline V lookup: CDR1 SEHNR, CDR2 FQNEAQ (reference sequence). This clonotype was sampled from a woman younger than 45 in good health. The chain uses TRBV7-9 and TRBJ2-7, with no clear D. The sequenced sample consisted of blood. The CDR3, as DNA: TGTGCCAGCAGCGAATCTTACTACGAGCAGTACTTC. Protein sequence: CASSESYYEQYF.